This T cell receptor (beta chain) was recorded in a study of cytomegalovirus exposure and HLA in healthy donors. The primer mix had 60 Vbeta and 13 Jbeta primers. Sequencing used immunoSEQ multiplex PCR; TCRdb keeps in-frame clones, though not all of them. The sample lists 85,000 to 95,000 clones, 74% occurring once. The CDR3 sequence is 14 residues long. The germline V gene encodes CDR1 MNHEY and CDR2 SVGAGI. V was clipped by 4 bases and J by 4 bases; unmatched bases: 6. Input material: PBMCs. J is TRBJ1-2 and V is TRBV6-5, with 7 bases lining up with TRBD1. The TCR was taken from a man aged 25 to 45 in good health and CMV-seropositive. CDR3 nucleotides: TGTGCCAGCAGTTTCCAGGGGGAAGGCTATGGCTACACCTTC. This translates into CASSFQGEGYGYTF.